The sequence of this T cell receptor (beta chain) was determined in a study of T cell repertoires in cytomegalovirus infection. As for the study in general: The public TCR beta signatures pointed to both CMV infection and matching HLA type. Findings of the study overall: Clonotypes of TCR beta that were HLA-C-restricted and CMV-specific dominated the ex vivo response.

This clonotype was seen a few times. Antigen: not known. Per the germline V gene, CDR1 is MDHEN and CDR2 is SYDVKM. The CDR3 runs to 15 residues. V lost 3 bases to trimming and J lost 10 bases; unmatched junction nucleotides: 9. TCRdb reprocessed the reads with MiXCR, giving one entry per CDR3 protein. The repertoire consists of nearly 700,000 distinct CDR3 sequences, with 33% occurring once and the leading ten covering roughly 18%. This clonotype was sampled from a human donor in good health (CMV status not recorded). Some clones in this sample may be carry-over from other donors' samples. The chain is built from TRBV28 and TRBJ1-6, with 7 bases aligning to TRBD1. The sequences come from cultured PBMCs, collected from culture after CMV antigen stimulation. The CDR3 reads CASSLPRDSESPLHF. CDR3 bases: TGTGCCAGCAGTTTGCCCCGGGACAGCGAGTCACCCCTCCACTTT.